What follows is one TCR beta chain and its context. Its antigen is unidentified. This record comes from a study of vaccination and CD4 T cells after COVID-19. Sequencing of DNA taken from cultured CD4+ T cells relied on the Oncomine TCR Beta short-read assay. Via MiXCR, TCRdb re-called the PCR reads, giving one row per CDR3 protein. The sample includes around 5,900 distinct CDR3 sequences, approximately 48% seen only once; the top ten take 25% to 40%. Described treatment: roughly 10-day PBMC culture with coronavirus spike peptide pools or control peptides (ViraFEST assay). ViraFEST enlarged antigen-specific T cell populations with peptide pools and afterwards sequenced TCRs. Half-medium replacement with fresh IL-2 medium took place on days 3 and 7. The sequencing input was CD4+ T cells from blood, cultured in vitro. The sequence was collected from a human donor who had recovered from COVID-19.

DNA of the CDR3: TGCAGTGCTAGCCAACTCGACTGGTCCTATGGCTACACCTTC. It specifies CSASQLDWSYGYTF. V usage is TRBV20-1 and J usage is TRBJ1-2; unclear D gene. The germline gives CDR1 DFQATT, CDR2 SNEGSKA (reference sequence). V shed 3 bases and J shed 4 bases, with 15 bases lying between them. This CDR3 has 14 amino acids.